In its sample, the clone carrying this TCR beta chain was seen many times. The antigen is not known. Via MiXCR, TCRdb re-called the reads, giving one row per CDR3 protein. The sample has around 270,000 distinct CDR3 sequences; over 8% are singletons. This sample is drawn from a study of T cell repertoires in cytomegalovirus infection. Across the study: CMV infection and matching HLA type were both indicated by public TCR beta signatures.

Study-wide results and caveats: In two of eight donors, the top clonotype was HLA-C-restricted CMV-specific.

The source material was PBMCs. The sequence came from a human donor in good health (CMV status not recorded). Some clones in this sample may be carry-over from other donors' samples.

The CDR3 DNA reads TGTGCCAGCAGCTCACAGGGGGCTCTATCCTACAATGAGCAGTTCTTC. It translates to CASSSQGALSYNEQFF. The chain employs TRBV7-2 and TRBJ2-1, with 9 positions matching TRBD1. CDR1 is SGHTA, CDR2 FQGNSA, per germline. Unmatched junction bases numbered 5, after V lost 4 bases and J lost 1 base. CDR3 length: 16 residues.